The clone carrying this T cell receptor beta chain appeared a few times. Its antigen is unknown. Sequenced material consisted of expressed TCRB transcripts (all of the isolated RNA was reverse transcribed). The table came from immunoSEQ multiplex PCR; TCRdb's copy has only in-frame clones and leaves some out. The sample holds hundreds of thousands of clones, less than 20% seen once. These data come from a study of beta chain features in type 1 diabetes. Study context: Across the samples, roughly 98,000,000 sorted cells were examined in total.

Isolation of CD4+ naive, central memory, regulatory and stem cell-like memory cells was achieved by sorting via CD45RO/CCR7/CD25/CD127/CD95/CD27. Whole-study results and caveats: VDJ junctions sequenced from type 1 diabetes patients showed fewer insertions and more deletions. Among patients, naive, central memory and Treg TCRB repertoires appeared more similar than among healthy donors.

Losses at the gene ends were 6 bases for V and 1 base for J; bases not matched to a gene: 7. CDR3 length equals 15 residues. Germline lookup yields CDR1 MGHRA and CDR2 YSYEKL. This chain connects TRBV4-1 to TRBJ2-5; 8 bases fit TRBD2. The receptor was isolated from a man aged 18 to 35 in good health. The sample taken for sequencing was naive CD4+ T cells from blood. This CDR3 is CASRDLAGGQETQYF. The CDR3 bases are TGCGCCAGCAGGGACTTGGCGGGAGGCCAAGAGACCCAGTACTTC.